The 13 T cell receptor beta chains listed next were all sequenced from one sample in a study of blood T cell repertoires in COVID-19. Sequencing used immunoSEQ multiplex PCR; TCRdb keeps in-frame clones, though not all of them. The sample contains around 470,000 clones, about 88% of which appear only once. The material sequenced was peripheral blood. The receptors were sampled from a man aged 18 to 35 with COVID-19, enrolled during active disease.

The chain has TRBV10-1 and TRBJ2-7; possible D gene TRBD1, 5 bases. The ends were cut back, 4 bases at V and 2 bases at J, with 9 bases in the middle. Germline loops: CDR1 WNHNN, CDR2 SYGVQD (reference sequence). CDR3 size: 13 residues. The CDR3 is CASSVGPTYEQYF. CDR3 in DNA: TGCGCCAGCAGTGTGGGGCCGACCTACGAGCAGTACTTC.

V is TRBV27 and J is TRBJ2-3; TRBD2 is a possible D gene (6 bases). This CDR3 comprises 15 residues. The germline V gene has CDR1 MNHEY and CDR2 SMNVEV (reference sequence). The V end was cut by 4 bases, the J end by 0 bases, with 11 bases between. As DNA, the CDR3 is TGTGCCAGCAGTTCGCGGGGACCTAGCACAGATACGCAGTATTTT. It is translated as CASSSRGPSTDTQYF.

The chain couples TRBV15 to TRBJ2-7; 9 bases are a match to TRBD1. The CDR3 length is 14 residues. The germline gives CDR1 LNHNV, CDR2 YYDKDF (reference sequence). Trimming cost V 1 base and J 8 bases; bases outside gene matches: 6. The CDR3 DNA sequence: TGTGCCACCAGCAGAGGGACAGGGGACGGAAAGCAGTACTTC. Amino acids: CATSRGTGDGKQYF.

The rearrangement uses TRBV7-8 and TRBJ2-3; TRBD1 matches at 7 bases. CDR1 and CDR2 from the germline V gene are SGHVS and FQNEAQ. CDR3 length equals 15 residues. Trimming at V came to 5 bases and at J to 2 bases, leaving 7 bases not matched to a gene. CDR3 amino acids: CASSLQQGPTDTQYF. CDR3 in DNA: TGTGCCAGCAGCCTCCAACAGGGGCCCACAGATACGCAGTATTTT.

The chain uses TRBV6-1 and TRBJ2-1; TRBD1 might be the D (6 bases). The CDR3 contains 15 residues. Germline CDR1 MNHNS, CDR2 SASEGT. Trimming cost V 2 bases and J 16 bases, with 24 bases left between them. The CDR3 region is CASSETPGATKRVFF. DNA for the CDR3: TGTGCCAGCAGTGAAACCCCAGGGGCTACCAAAAGGGTTTTCTTC.

The chain links TRBV19 to TRBJ2-2, with TRBD2 matching over 14 bases. The CDR3 is 17 residues long. Germline CDR1 and CDR2: LNHDA and SQIVND (reference sequence). V was clipped by 5 bases and J by 3 bases; unmatched bases: 5. The CDR3 DNA reads TGTGCCAGTAGTTGGACTAGCGGGGGGTCGGACACCGGGGAGCTGTTTTTT. This gives the protein CASSWTSGGSDTGELFF.

The rearrangement uses TRBV29-1 and TRBJ2-5; D might be TRBD2 (5 bases). The CDR3 is made up of 15 amino acids. V was shortened by 4 bases and J by 5 bases, with 20 bases between the two germline ends. The germline V gene has CDR1 SQVTM and CDR2 ANQGSEA. As DNA, the CDR3 is TGCAGCGTTGCGGTTATTCCGGGGATAGTTGAGACCCAGTACTTC. Residues: CSVAVIPGIVETQYF.

The rearrangement links TRBV21-1 to TRBJ1-4. TRBV21-1 constitutes a pseudogene. The length of the CDR3 is 15 residues. The CDR3 DNA sequence: TGTGCCAGCACCCCCGGGGGGGCGGAAGATGAAAAACTGTTTTTT. Protein product: CASTPGGAEDEKLFF.

The chain uses TRBV4-2 and TRBJ2-1; D might be TRBD2 (5 bases). The CDR3 consists of 16 residues. Trimming took 0 bases from V and 5 from J, leaving 14 bases between them. The germline V gene encodes CDR1 LGHNA and CDR2 YNFKEQ. The CDR3 region is CASSQEAVGAHNEQFF. The CDR3 DNA is TGTGCCAGCAGCCAAGAAGCAGTGGGAGCTCACAATGAGCAGTTCTTC.

This clone is a singleton in its sample. The V gene is TRBV14, the J gene TRBJ2-7; 14 bases map to TRBD2. The V gene's germline CDR1 is SGHDN and CDR2 FVKESK. There are 16 residues in the CDR3. V was pared by 3 bases and J by 12 bases, with 13 bases of the junction left unmatched. CDR3 protein: CASSQPGLAGARGPYF. The CDR3 DNA sequence: TGTGCCAGCAGCCAGCCGGGACTAGCGGGGGCGAGGGGGCCGTACTTC.

The rearrangement links TRBV18 to TRBJ1-2; 8 bases match TRBD1. Germline V lookup: CDR1 KGHSH, CDR2 LQKENI. The CDR3 extends over 14 amino acids. With V trimmed by 2 bases and J by 2 bases, 1 base remained unmatched. The CDR3, as DNA: TGTGCCAGCTCACCAGCAGGGGGCAACTATGGCTACACCTTC. Its protein is CASSPAGGNYGYTF. The whole variable domain, filled in from reference TRBV18 and TRBJ1-2, reads NAGVMQNPRHLVRRRGQEARLRCSPMKGHSHVYWYRQLPEEGLKFMVYLQKENIIDESGMPKERFSAEFPKEGPSILRIQQVVRGDSAAYFCASSPAGGNYGYTFGSGTRLTVV.

DNA for the CDR3: TGTGCCAGCAGCTTACGGGGTTACAATGAGCAGTTCTTC. It codes for CASSLRGYNEQFF. The chain joins TRBV7-8 to TRBJ2-1; a possible D gene is TRBD2 (5 bases). V lost 2 bases, J lost 4 bases, and 6 bases lay in between. CDR1 and CDR2 (germline): SGHVS, FQNEAQ. The CDR3 loop spans 13 amino acids. The full variable domain, completed using reference TRBV7-8 and TRBJ2-1, is GAGVSQSPRYKVAKRGQDVALRCDPISGHVSLFWYQQALGQGPEFLTYFQNEAQLDKSGLPSDRFFAERPEGSVSTLKIQRTQQEDSAVYLCASSLRGYNEQFFGPGTRLTVL.

The chain combines TRBV19 with TRBJ2-1; 9 positions agree with TRBD2. This CDR3 is built from 14 residues. CDR1 LNHDA and CDR2 SQIVND come from the germline V gene (reference sequence). J gave up 6 bases and V 7 bases, and 7 bases lay outside the gene matches. CDR3 coding DNA: TGTGCCAGTAACGGGCGGGGGGGATTCAATGAGCAGTTCTTC. This codes for CASNGRGGFNEQFF.